This entry lists 15 T cell receptor beta chains sequenced from one sample in a study of blood T cell repertoires in COVID-19. Libraries were prepared by immunoSEQ multiplex PCR; TCRdb keeps only in-frame clonotypes and omits some of them. Among 90,000 to 120,000 clones listed, roughly 83% were seen once. Material: peripheral blood. The receptor source for this set is a human donor in a cohort sampled during active COVID-19.

This clone was detected only once. The V call is TRBV5-4, the J call TRBJ2-5, with D tentatively TRBD2 (6 bases). Germline CDR1 is SGHNT and CDR2 is YYREEE (reference sequence). Trimming shortened V by 3 bases and J by 2 bases, and 8 bases separated the two germline ends. This CDR3 is built from 13 residues. The CDR3 loop is CASSSTRQETQYF. The CDR3 DNA follows: TGTGCCAGCAGCTCGACTAGACAAGAGACCCAGTACTTC.

The rearrangement links TRBV20-1 to TRBJ2-7; 10 nucleotides align to TRBD2. The CDR3 length is 14 residues. From germline, CDR1 is DFQATT and CDR2 SNEGSKA (reference sequence). The junction had 9 bases not matched to a gene; V was cut back by 3 bases and J by 7 bases. The CDR3 here is CSASSSGGSGEQYV. CDR3 nucleotide sequence: TGCAGTGCTAGTTCTAGCGGGGGTTCGGGGGAGCAGTACGTC.

Worth noting for this clone: The sample contains more than one DNA sequence encoding this CDR3. This rearrangement joins TRBV28 to TRBJ2-3, with 7 bases matching TRBD1. The CDR3 is 14 amino acids. Trimming cost V 4 bases and J 1 base; bases outside gene matches: 2. Germline V gene lookup returns CDR1 MDHEN and CDR2 SYDVKM. The CDR3 DNA follows: TGTGCCAGCAGTTCCGGACAGGGCACAGATACGCAGTATTTT. Its translation is CASSSGQGTDTQYF.

The V and J genes are TRBV20-1 and TRBJ1-2, with D tentatively TRBD1 (6 bases). V gave up 6 bases and J gave up 5 bases, with 25 bases separating them. From germline, CDR1 is DFQATT and CDR2 SNEGSKA (reference sequence). The CDR3 spans 16 residues. CDR3 nucleotides: TGCAGTGCGAGTTCCCACCGGGACACACATCTATATGGCTACACCTTC. It codes for CSASSHRDTHLYGYTF.

The rearrangement links TRBV18 to TRBJ2-7, with D maybe TRBD2 (5 bases). The V end was cut by 2 bases, the J end by 2 bases, with 10 bases between. The germline V gene encodes CDR1 KGHSH and CDR2 LQKENI. The CDR3 is 14 amino acids. The CDR3 DNA follows: TGTGCCAGCTCACCATCATTTAGCGCCTACGAGCAGTACGTC. Protein product: CASSPSFSAYEQYV.

V gene TRBV4-1 combines with J gene TRBJ1-1; possibly TRBD1 for D (6 bases). This CDR3 spans 14 amino acids. CDR1 is MGHRA, CDR2 YSYEKL, per germline. The V end lost 6 bases, the J end lost 1 base, and 12 bases lay between the germline ends. The CDR3 DNA follows: TGCGCCAGCAGAGCAGGGGCCACGAACACTGAAGCTTTCTTT. Its protein is CASRAGATNTEAFF.

This chain links TRBV14 with TRBJ1-1; no clear D gene. CDR1 SGHDN and CDR2 FVKESK come from the germline V gene. Trimming pared 4 bases from V and 5 bases from J, leaving 23 bases between. The CDR3 covers 17 residues. This CDR3 is CASSPSFREPTPTEAFF. The CDR3 DNA reads TGTGCCAGCAGCCCCTCCTTCCGGGAGCCCACCCCAACTGAAGCTTTCTTT.

The V and J genes are TRBV7-6 and TRBJ2-3; the D gene is possibly TRBD2 (6 bases). V was trimmed by 5 bases and J by 2 bases, leaving 17 bases between them. This CDR3 comprises 16 residues. CDR1 is SGHVS and CDR2 is FNYEAQ in the germline V gene. This CDR3 reads CASSPPGRGSTDTQYF. Here the CDR3 DNA reads TGTGCCAGCAGCCCTCCGGGACGGGGGTCCACAGATACGCAGTATTTT.

The chain links TRBV11-2 to TRBJ1-1; 8 bases agree with TRBD1. The CDR3 has 15 amino acids. V lost 5 bases, J lost 0 bases, and 5 bases stayed unmatched. Germline loops: CDR1 SGHAT, CDR2 FQNNGV. CDR3 amino acids: CASSQGAALNTEAFF. The CDR3 DNA reads as TGTGCCAGCAGCCAGGGGGCGGCTTTGAACACTGAAGCTTTCTTT.

This sequence joins TRBV19 and TRBJ2-7, with TRBD2 as a possible D gene (5 bases). Per germline, CDR1 LNHDA and CDR2 SQIVND (reference sequence). With 1 base removed from V and 4 bases from J, the gap between germline ends came to 8 bases. This CDR3 is built from 13 residues. CDR3 amino acids: CASSIGLAYEQYV. CDR3 bases: TGTGCCAGTAGTATAGGGCTAGCTTACGAGCAGTACGTC.

The chain has TRBV7-2 and TRBJ2-3; no definite D call. CDR1 and CDR2 from the germline V gene are SGHTA and FQGNSA. CDR3 length: 16 amino acids. Trimming took off 5 bases at V and 1 base at J, with 16 bases between the two ends. The CDR3 sequence: CASSLGGSPGTDTQYF. The CDR3 bases are TGTGCCAGCAGCCTAGGTGGCTCCCCTGGCACAGATACGCAGTATTTT.

The chain couples TRBV3-1 (or the pseudogene TRBV3-2) to TRBJ2-3, with 7 bases that match TRBD1. V lost 2 bases to trimming and J lost 1 base; unmatched junction nucleotides: 0. CDR1 and CDR2 from the germline V gene are LGHDT and YNNKEL (reference sequence). CDR3 length: 14 residues. CDR3 protein: CASSQQGGTDTQYF. The CDR3 DNA is TGTGCCAGCAGCCAACAGGGGGGCACAGATACGCAGTATTTT.

This chain's CDR3 is CASSLGLAGGSSDTQYF. CDR3 coding DNA: TGCGCCAGCAGCTTGGGACTAGCGGGAGGTTCCTCAGATACGCAGTATTTT. This chain uses TRBV5-1 with TRBJ2-3; 13 bases line up with TRBD2. After removal of 0 bases from V and 4 bases from J, the junction contained 5 bases not matched to a gene. The CDR3 is made up of 17 amino acids. The germline V gene encodes CDR1 SGHRS and CDR2 YFSETQ. The entire variable domain, with the rest obtained from reference TRBV5-1 and TRBJ2-3, is as follows: KAGVTQTPRYLIKTRGQQVTLSCSPISGHRSVSWYQQTPGQGLQFLFEYFSETQRNKGNFPGRFSGRQFSNSRSEMNVSTLELGDSALYLCASSLGLAGGSSDTQYFGPGTRLTVL.

This chain joins TRBV18 and TRBJ2-3; 9 bases align to TRBD2. The germline V gene has CDR1 KGHSH and CDR2 LQKENI. J gave up 4 bases and V 3 bases, and 5 bases lay outside the gene matches. The CDR3 loop spans 15 amino acids. The CDR3 protein is CASSPLAGVADTQYF. The CDR3 DNA reads as TGTGCCAGCTCACCCTTAGCGGGAGTAGCAGATACGCAGTATTTT. The full variable domain, completed using reference TRBV18 and TRBJ2-3, is NAGVMQNPRHLVRRRGQEARLRCSPMKGHSHVYWYRQLPEEGLKFMVYLQKENIIDESGMPKERFSAEFPKEGPSILRIQQVVRGDSAAYFCASSPLAGVADTQYFGPGTRLTVL.

The chain employs TRBV3-1 (or the pseudogene TRBV3-2) and TRBJ2-7, with D possibly TRBD1 on 6 matching bases. This CDR3 is built from 16 residues. Germline V gives CDR1 LGHDT, CDR2 YNNKEL (reference sequence). The V end lost 0 bases, the J end lost 7 bases, and 19 bases lay between the germline ends. CDR3 nucleotide sequence: TGTGCCAGCAGCCAAGAAGGTGGGTCAGGGGCGTCTGAGCAGTACGTC. Its translation is CASSQEGGSGASEQYV.